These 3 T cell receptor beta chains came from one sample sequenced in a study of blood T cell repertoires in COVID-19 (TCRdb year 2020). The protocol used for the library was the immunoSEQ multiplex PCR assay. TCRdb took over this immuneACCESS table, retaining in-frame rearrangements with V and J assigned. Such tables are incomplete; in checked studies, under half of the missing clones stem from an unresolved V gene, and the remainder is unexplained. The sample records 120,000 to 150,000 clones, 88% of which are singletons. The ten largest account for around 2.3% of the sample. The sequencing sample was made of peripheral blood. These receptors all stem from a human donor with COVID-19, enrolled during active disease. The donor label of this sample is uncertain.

The CDR3 loop is CAISESRTSGRETQYF. The CDR3 coding sequence is TGTGCCATCAGTGAGTCGAGGACTAGCGGGAGAGAGACCCAGTACTTC. The J gene is TRBJ2-5, the V gene TRBV10-3; 13 bases fit TRBD2. Per the germline V gene, CDR1 is ENHRY and CDR2 is SYGVKD. This CDR3 has 16 residues. Germline trimming cut 0 bases from V and 4 bases from J; bases unmatched to any gene: 2.

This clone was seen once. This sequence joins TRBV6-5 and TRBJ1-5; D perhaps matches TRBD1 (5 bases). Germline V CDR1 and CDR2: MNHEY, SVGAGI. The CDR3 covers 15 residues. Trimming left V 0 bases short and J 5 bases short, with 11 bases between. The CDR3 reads CASSYSARVDQPQHF. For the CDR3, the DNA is TGTGCCAGCAGTTACTCGGCCAGGGTCGATCAGCCCCAGCATTTT.

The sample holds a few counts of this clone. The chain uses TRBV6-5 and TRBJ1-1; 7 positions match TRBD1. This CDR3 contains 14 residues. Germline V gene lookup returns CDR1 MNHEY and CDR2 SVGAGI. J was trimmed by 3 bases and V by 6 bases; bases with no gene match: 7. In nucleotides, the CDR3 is TGTGCCAGCAGGAGCAGGGGGAGTCACACTGAAGCTTTCTTT. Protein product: CASRSRGSHTEAFF.